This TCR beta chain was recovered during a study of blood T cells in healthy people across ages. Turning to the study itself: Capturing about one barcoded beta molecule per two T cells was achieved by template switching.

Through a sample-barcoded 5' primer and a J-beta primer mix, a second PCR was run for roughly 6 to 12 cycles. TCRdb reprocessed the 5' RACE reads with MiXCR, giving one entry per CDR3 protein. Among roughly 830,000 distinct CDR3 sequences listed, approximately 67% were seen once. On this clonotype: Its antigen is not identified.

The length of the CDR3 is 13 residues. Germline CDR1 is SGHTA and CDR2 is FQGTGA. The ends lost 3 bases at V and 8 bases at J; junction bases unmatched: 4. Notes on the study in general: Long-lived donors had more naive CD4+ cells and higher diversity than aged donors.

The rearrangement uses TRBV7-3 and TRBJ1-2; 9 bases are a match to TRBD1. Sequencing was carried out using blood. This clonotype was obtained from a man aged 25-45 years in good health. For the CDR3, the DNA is TGTGCCAGCAGCTTTACAGGGGGCGAGGGCTACACCTTC. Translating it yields CASSFTGGEGYTF.